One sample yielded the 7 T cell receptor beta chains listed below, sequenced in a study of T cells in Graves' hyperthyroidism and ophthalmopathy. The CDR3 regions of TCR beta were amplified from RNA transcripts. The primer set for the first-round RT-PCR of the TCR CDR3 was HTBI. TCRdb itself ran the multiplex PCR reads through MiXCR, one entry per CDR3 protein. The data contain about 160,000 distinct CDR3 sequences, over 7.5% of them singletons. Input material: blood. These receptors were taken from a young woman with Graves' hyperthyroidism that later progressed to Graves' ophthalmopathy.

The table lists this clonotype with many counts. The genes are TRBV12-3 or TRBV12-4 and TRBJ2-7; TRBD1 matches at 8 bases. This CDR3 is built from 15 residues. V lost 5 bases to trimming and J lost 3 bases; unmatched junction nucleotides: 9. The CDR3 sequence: CASSRGTGFRYEQYF. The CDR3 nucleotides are TGTGCCAGCAGTAGAGGGACAGGTTTCCGCTACGAGCAGTACTTC.

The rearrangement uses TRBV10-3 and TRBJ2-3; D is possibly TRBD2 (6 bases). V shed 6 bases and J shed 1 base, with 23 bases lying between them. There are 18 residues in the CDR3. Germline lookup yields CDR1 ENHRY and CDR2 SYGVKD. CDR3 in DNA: TGTGCCATCAGAGCCGGGACTGGAGTTCCGATGGGCACAGATACGCAGTATTTT. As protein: CAIRAGTGVPMGTDTQYF.

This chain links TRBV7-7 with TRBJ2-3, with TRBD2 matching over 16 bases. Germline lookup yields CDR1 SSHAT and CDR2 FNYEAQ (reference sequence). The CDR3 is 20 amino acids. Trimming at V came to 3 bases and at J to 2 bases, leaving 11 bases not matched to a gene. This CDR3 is CASSFKPGTSGRAITDTQYF. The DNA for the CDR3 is TGTGCCAGCAGCTTCAAGCCCGGGACTAGCGGGAGGGCCATCACAGATACGCAGTATTTT.

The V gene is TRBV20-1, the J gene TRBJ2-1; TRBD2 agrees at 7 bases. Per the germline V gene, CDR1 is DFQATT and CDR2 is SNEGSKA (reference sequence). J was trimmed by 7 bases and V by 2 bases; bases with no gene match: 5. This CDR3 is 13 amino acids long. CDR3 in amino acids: CSARRGLTNEQFF. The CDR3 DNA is TGCAGTGCTAGAAGGGGACTAACTAATGAGCAGTTCTTC.

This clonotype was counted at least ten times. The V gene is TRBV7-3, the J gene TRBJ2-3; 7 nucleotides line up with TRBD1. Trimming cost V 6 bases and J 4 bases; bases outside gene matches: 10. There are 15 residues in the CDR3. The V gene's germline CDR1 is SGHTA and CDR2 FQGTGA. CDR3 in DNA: TGTGCCAGCAGTTCAGGGGGTTTGATTGCAGATACGCAGTATTTT. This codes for CASSSGGLIADTQYF.

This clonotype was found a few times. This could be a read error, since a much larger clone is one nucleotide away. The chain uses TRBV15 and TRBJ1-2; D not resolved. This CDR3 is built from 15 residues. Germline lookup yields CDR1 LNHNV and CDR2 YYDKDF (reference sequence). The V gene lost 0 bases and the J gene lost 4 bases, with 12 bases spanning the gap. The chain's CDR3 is CATSRDVRPPYGYTF. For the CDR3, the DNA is TGTGCCACCAGCAGAGATGTGAGACCGCCCTATGGCTACACCTTC. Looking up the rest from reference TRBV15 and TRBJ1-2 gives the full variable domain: DAMVIQNPRYQVTQFGKPVTLSCSQTLNHNVMYWYQQKSSQAPKLLFHYYDKDFNNEADTPDNFQSRRPNTSFCFLDIRSPGLGDTAMYLCATSRDVRPPYGYTFGSGTRLTVV.

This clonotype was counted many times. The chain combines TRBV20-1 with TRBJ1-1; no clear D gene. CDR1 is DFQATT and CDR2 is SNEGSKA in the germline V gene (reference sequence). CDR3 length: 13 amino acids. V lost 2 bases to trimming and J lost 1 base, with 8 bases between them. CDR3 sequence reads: CSARPLANTEAFF. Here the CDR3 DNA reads TGCAGTGCTAGACCCCTCGCGAACACTGAAGCTTTCTTT.